Listed here is a single TCR beta chain. CDR1 and CDR2 (germline): LNHNV, YYDKDF (reference sequence). V shed 1 base and J 0 bases; nucleotides not matched to a gene: 6. CDR3 length equals 17 residues. The data originate from a study of blood T cell repertoires in COVID-19. Whole-study context: Samples taken during acute and convalescent COVID-19 were collected in the United States, Italy and Spain. PBMCs, B-cell-depleted T cells, or T cells were the source of the cDNA or gDNA that made up the material.

In the study's own analysis: The authors estimated nucleated cell counts from reference gene primer amplification. Measured with immunoSEQ multiplex PCR; TCRdb has only the in-frame clones, and not every one. That table is the source of V, J and clone size, and D and trimming were worked out from the DNA. Of around 68,000 clones listed, roughly four fifths were seen once; the top ten hold roughly 12%. The TCR was taken from a human donor in a cohort sampled during active COVID-19. The chain uses TRBV15 and TRBJ1-1; TRBD1 matches at 9 bases. Sequenced sample: peripheral blood. DNA for the CDR3: TGTGCCACCAGCAGAGTGTGGGGACAGGGATTGAACACTGAAGCTTTCTTT. Translated: CATSRVWGQGLNTEAFF.